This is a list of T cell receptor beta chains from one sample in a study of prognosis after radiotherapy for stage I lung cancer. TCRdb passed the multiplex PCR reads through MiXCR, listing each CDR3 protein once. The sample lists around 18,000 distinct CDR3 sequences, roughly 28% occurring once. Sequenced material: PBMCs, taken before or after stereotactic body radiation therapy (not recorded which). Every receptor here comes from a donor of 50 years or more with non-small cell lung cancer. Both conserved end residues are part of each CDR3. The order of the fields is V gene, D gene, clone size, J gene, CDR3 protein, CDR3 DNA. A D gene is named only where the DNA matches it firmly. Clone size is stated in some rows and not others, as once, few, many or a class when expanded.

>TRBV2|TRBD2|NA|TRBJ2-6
CASSGTSGASSGDNVLTF
TGTGCCAGCAGCGGGACTAGCGGGGCTAGCTCTGGGGACAACGTACTGACTTTC
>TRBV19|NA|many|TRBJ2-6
CASRAALSGANVLTF
TGTGCCAGTAGGGCAGCCCTCTCTGGGGCCAACGTCCTGACTTTC
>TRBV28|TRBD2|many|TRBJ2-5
CASSYGLAGVETQYF
TGTGCCAGCAGTTATGGACTAGCGGGAGTGGAGACCCAGTACTTC
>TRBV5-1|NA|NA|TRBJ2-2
CASSTMEGKNTGELFF
TGCGCCAGCAGCACCATGGAGGGAAAAAACACCGGGGAGCTGTTTTTT
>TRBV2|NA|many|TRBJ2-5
CASGPFGGLQETQYF
TGTGCCAGCGGCCCGTTCGGAGGTCTTCAAGAGACCCAGTACTTC
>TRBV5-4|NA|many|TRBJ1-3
CASSLDTVSGNTIYF
TGTGCCAGCAGCTTGGATACAGTCTCTGGAAACACCATATATTTT
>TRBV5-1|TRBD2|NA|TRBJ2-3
CASTEGGIADTQYF
TGCGCCAGCACTGAGGGAGGGATTGCAGATACGCAGTATTTT
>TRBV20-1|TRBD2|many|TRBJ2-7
CSQTSGSSYEQYF
TGCAGTCAGACTAGCGGAAGCTCCTACGAGCAGTACTTC
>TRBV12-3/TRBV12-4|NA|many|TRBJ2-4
CASSPQGFAKNIQYF
TGTGCCAGCAGTCCCCAGGGGTTCGCCAAAAACATTCAGTACTTC
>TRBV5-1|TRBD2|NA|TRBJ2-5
CASRIRQGLAGPEVIETQYF
TGCGCCAGCAGAATTAGACAGGGACTAGCGGGTCCCGAGGTTATCGAGACCCAGTACTTC
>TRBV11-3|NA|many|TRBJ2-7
CASSLNSYEQYF
TGTGCCAGCAGCTTAAACAGCTACGAGCAGTACTTC